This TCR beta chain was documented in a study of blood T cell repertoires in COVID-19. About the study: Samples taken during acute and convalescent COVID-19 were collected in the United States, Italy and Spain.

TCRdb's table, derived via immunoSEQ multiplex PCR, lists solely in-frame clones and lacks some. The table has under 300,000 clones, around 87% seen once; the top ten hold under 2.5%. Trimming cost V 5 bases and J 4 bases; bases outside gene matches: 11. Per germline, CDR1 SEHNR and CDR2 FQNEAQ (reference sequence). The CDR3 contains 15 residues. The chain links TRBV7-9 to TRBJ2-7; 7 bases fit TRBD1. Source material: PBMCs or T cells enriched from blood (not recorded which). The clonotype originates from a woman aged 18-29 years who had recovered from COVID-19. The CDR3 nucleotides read TGTGCCAGCAGCACCGGATCAGGGGGTCGTTACGAGCAGTACTTC. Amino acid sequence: CASSTGSGGRYEQYF.